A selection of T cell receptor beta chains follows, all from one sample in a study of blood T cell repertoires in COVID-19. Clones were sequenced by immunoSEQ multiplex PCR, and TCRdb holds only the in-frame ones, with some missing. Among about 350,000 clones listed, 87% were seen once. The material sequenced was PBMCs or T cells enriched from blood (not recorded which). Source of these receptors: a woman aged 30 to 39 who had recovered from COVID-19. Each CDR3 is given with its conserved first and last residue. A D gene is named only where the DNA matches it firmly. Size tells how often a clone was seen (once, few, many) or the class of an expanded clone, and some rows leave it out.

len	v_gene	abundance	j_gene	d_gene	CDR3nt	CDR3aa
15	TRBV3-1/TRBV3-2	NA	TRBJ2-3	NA	TGTGCCAGCAGCCTCAGGTCCACTAGCACAGATACGCAGTATTTT	CASSLRSTSTDTQYF
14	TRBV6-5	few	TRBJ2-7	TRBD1	TGTGCCAGCAGCACGGGACAGGCTGCCTACGAGCAGTACTTC	CASSTGQAAYEQYF
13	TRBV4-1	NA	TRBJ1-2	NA	TGCGCCAGCAGCCAAGAAGGAGGGCGCGGCTACACCTTC	CASSQEGGRGYTF
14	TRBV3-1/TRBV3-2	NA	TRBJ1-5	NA	TGTGCCAGCAGCCAAGGGAGCGGCAATCAGCCCCAGCATTTT	CASSQGSGNQPQHF
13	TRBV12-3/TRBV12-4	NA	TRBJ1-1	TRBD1	TGTGCCAGCAGTGACAGGGCTCGCACTGAAGCTTTCTTT	CASSDRARTEAFF
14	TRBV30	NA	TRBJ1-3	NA	TGTGCCTGGAGCACCGGGAGCTCTGGAAACACCATATATTTT	CAWSTGSSGNTIYF
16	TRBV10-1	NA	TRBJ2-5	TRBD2	TGCGCCAGCAGTGGAACTAGCGGGGGTTCCAAAGAGACCCAGTACTTC	CASSGTSGGSKETQYF
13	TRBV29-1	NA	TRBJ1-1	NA	TGCAGCGTTGATGAGGGGGTATTCACTGAAGCTTTCTTT	CSVDEGVFTEAFF
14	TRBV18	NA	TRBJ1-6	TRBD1	TGTGCCAGCTCATCGGACAGGGAGGCTTCACCCCTCCACTTT	CASSSDREASPLHF
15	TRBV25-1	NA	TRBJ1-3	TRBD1	TGTGCCAGCAGTCGACAGGGCCTCTCTGGAAACACCATATATTTT	CASSRQGLSGNTIYF
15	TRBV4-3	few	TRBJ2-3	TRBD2	TGCGCCAGCAGCCAAGGACTAGCGGGGGTGGATACGCAGTATTTT	CASSQGLAGVDTQYF